Sequencing of this T cell receptor (beta chain) was carried out in a study of control samples from healthy donors and cancer patients. TCRdb's table, derived via immunoSEQ multiplex PCR, lists solely in-frame clones and lacks some. The sample has some 200,000 clones; roughly 91% are singletons. There are 15 residues in the CDR3. The germline V gene encodes CDR1 SGHVS and CDR2 FNYEAQ. V lost 3 bases and J 6 bases, leaving 14 bases between the germline ends. The sequencing sample was made of blood. The receptor was derived from a man aged 18 to 30 in good health. V gene TRBV7-6 combines with J gene TRBJ1-4; D call uncertain. CDR3 in DNA: TGTGCCAGCAGCTTGCGGTGGGGTAGAGATGAAAAACTGTTTTTT. Encoded protein: CASSLRWGRDEKLFF.